This TCR beta chain is from a study of regulatory T cells in long-lasting Graves disease. Turning to the study itself: By definition, persistent Graves' disease involved antithyroid drugs for over 5 years alongside positive TSH receptor antibodies.

With respect to this clonotype: Its matching antigen is unknown.

Notes on the study in general: Persistent disease favored TRBV28, TRBJ1-2 and TRBJ2-5. Persistent Graves' disease cases displayed lower TCR diversity than newly diagnosed ones. Among the persistent patients, thousands of public clonotypes were shared, more than the 850 to 1,000 shared among new patients.

This sample's time point: persistent/refractory GD, antithyroid drugs over 5 years with positive TRAb. From RNA extracted from PBMCs, the TCR library was made. The germline gives CDR1 SNHLY, CDR2 FYNNEI. This CDR3 comprises 13 residues. V was shortened by 10 bases and J by 6 bases, with 15 bases between the two germline ends. HTBI primers from iRepertoire and Arm-PCR of CDR3 regions yielded the TCR beta libraries. MiXCR, applied by TCRdb to the multiplex PCR reads, yields one record per CDR3 protein. This repertoire shows a few hundred thousand distinct CDR3 sequences, approximately 25% found once; its top ten account for 28%.

V and J are TRBV2 and TRBJ1-4; D is perhaps TRBD1 (6 bases). The specimen comprised peripheral blood mononuclear cells (PBMCs), sampled when the disease was refractory, from a patient treated with antithyroid drugs. This TCR derives from a woman between 40 and 55 years old with Graves disease. The CDR3 DNA is TGTGCCACCACGGGGGGCGGCGATGAAAAACTGTTTTTT. Its protein is CATTGGGDEKLFF.